The source of this T cell receptor beta chain is a study of cytomegalovirus exposure and HLA in healthy donors. Amplification used 60 Vbeta primers and 13 Jbeta primers. The repertoire was sequenced with immunoSEQ multiplex PCR; TCRdb's copy has only in-frame clones and lacks some. Here the sample spans approximately 210,000 clones, around 80% being singletons. Study-level results: The authors confirmed in vitro that a few CMV-associated chains were specific for CMV antigens.

This clone was found a few times. Its specificity is unknown. The source of this sequence is a woman in her 40s in good health and CMV-seronegative. Sequenced input: PBMCs.

The CDR3 coding sequence is TGTGCCAGCAGTTTGGGAGGGACTAACTATGGCTACACCTTC. Amino acids: CASSLGGTNYGYTF. This chain uses TRBV27 with TRBJ1-2, with D unclear. V was pared by 3 bases and J by 0 bases, with 8 bases between. The CDR3 covers 14 residues. Germline V CDR1 and CDR2: MNHEY, SMNVEV (reference sequence).